A single sample gave rise to the 9 T cell receptor beta chains below, sequenced in a study of blood T cell repertoires in COVID-19 (dated by TCRdb to about 2020). Receptor amplification or capture employed the immunoSEQ multiplex PCR assay. This is the immuneACCESS table as TCRdb keeps it, with only in-frame sequences that have V and J called. A part of the clones is gone; compared with another copy, unresolved V genes explain less than half, and the rest is unexplained. The sample table records over 25,000 clones; around 86% of these occur just once. Around two thirds of the sample is taken by the ten largest. The sample consisted of peripheral blood. The receptors derive from a man aged 65 to 79 with acute or convalescent COVID-19.

A note on this clone: The junction does not match germline at one end; this may be a read error. The chain couples TRBV27 to TRBJ2-2, with a tentative D call TRBD2 (5 bases). Germline CDR1 MNHEY, CDR2 SMNVEV (reference sequence). CDR3 size: 15 residues. The DNA for the CDR3 is TGTGCCAGCAGTTTTCAAACCGGGAACGCCGGGGAGCTGTTTTTT. Translating it yields CASSFQTGNAGELFF.

The chain employs TRBV5-8 and TRBJ2-5; a possible D gene is TRBD1 (5 bases). The ends were cut back, 4 bases at V and 5 bases at J, with 15 bases in the middle. The CDR3 runs 14 residues. The germline V gene has CDR1 SGHTS and CDR2 YDEGEE. CDR3 sequence: CASSPDMPQETQYF. The CDR3 nucleotides are TGTGCCAGCAGCCCGGACATGCCACAGGAGACCCAGTACTTC.

The V call is TRBV7-2, the J call TRBJ2-2; D is unresolved. Germline loops: CDR1 SGHTA, CDR2 FQGNSA. V lost 5 bases and J 5 bases, leaving 18 bases between the germline ends. The CDR3 totals 16 residues. The CDR3 nucleotides read TGTGCCAGCAGCCCCCGGGTCTCGAGTGTTACCGGGGAGCTGTTTTTT. Its protein is CASSPRVSSVTGELFF. Together with reference TRBV7-2 and TRBJ2-2, the CDR3 gives the full variable domain: GAGVSQSPSNKVTEKGKDVELRCDPISGHTALYWYRQSLGQGLEFLIYFQGNSAPDKSGLPSDRFSAERTGGSVSTLTIQRTQQEDSAVYLCASSPRVSSVTGELFFGEGSRLTVL.

V is TRBV19 and J is TRBJ1-4; D ambiguous. Germline loops: CDR1 LNHDA, CDR2 SQIVND (reference sequence). The CDR3 totals 15 residues. Trimming removed 5 bases from V and 5 bases from J, with 15 bases in between. As DNA, the CDR3 is TGTGCCAGTAGTTCCCCAGACACGGGGAATGAAAAACTGTTTTTT. It codes for CASSSPDTGNEKLFF. The full variable domain, with the rest looked up from reference TRBV19 and TRBJ1-4, is DGGITQSPKYLFRKEGQNVTLSCEQNLNHDAMYWYRQDPGQGLRLIYYSQIVNDFQKGDIAEGYSVSREKKESFPLTVTSAQKNPTAFYLCASSSPDTGNEKLFFGSGTQLSVL.

The chain combines TRBV7-2 with TRBJ1-2; maybe TRBD1 (6 bases). The CDR3 runs to 15 residues. Germline V gene data show CDR1 as SGHTA and CDR2 as FQGNSA. V lost 2 bases and J 8 bases, leaving 18 bases between the germline ends. In DNA, the CDR3 is TGTGCCAGCAGCTTAAGGACAGACGGATGGTCGGGCTACACCTTC. Residues: CASSLRTDGWSGYTF.

The J gene is TRBJ1-6, the V gene TRBV10-3, with D possibly being TRBD1 (5 bases). CDR3 length: 12 residues. Germline CDR1 ENHRY, CDR2 SYGVKD. The V and J ends lost 7 bases and 13 bases respectively, with 14 bases between them. CDR3 sequence: CAINDSESPLHF. The CDR3 coding sequence is TGTGCCATCAACGACAGTGAATCCCCCCTCCACTTT.

This chain joins TRBV5-4 and TRBJ2-1; the match to TRBD2 covers 10 bases. Germline V gives CDR1 SGHNT, CDR2 YYREEE (reference sequence). The V and J ends lost 7 bases and 0 bases, in that order; junction bases with no gene match: 7. This CDR3 is 16 amino acids long. CDR3 bases: TGTGCCAGCTATAGCGGGGGGCCGAGCTCCTACAATGAGCAGTTCTTC. Translated: CASYSGGPSSYNEQFF.

V usage is TRBV6-4 and J usage is TRBJ2-1; 10 bases are a match to TRBD2. CDR1 is MRHNA and CDR2 is SNTAGT in the germline V gene. With V trimmed by 0 bases and J by 7 bases, 6 bases remained unmatched. This CDR3 is built from 16 residues. DNA of the CDR3: TGTGCCAGCAGTGACTCGAAGCGGGGGGGCCGGAATGAGCAGTTCTTC. This sequence encodes CASSDSKRGGRNEQFF.

A few counts support this clone. The chain employs TRBV5-4 and TRBJ2-7, with D perhaps matching TRBD2 (5 bases). Per germline, CDR1 SGHNT and CDR2 YYREEE (reference sequence). Trimming took 2 bases from V and 2 from J, leaving 17 bases between them. This CDR3 is 16 amino acids long. The CDR3 sequence: CASSFFRRAGPYEQYF. The CDR3 DNA reads as TGTGCCAGCAGCTTTTTTAGGCGGGCAGGACCCTACGAGCAGTACTTC.